This T cell receptor (beta chain) was documented in a study of neurological immune-mediated disorders. General study results and limits: The study found no CDR3 amino acid sequences shared by expanded clones across subjects, suggesting private repertoires in all groups.

This clonotype was recorded at least ten times. Its target is not known. Synthesis of cDNA was accomplished via 5'RACE employing 10-nucleotide random UMIs. Every sequencing run returned over 190 million TCR-beta sequences, which were derived from 15-18 subjects. TCRdb independently ran MiXCR on the 5' RACE reads; one entry per CDR3 protein. The table has about 59,000 distinct CDR3 sequences, about 12% seen once. Germline CDR1 reads DFQATT; CDR2 reads SNEGSKA (reference sequence). This CDR3 contains 12 residues. Trimming pared 6 bases from V and 6 bases from J, leaving 13 bases between. Unsorted libraries used 2 million PBMCs kept at -80 degrees C.

The chain has TRBV20-1 and TRBJ2-3; D is unresolved. Input material: PBMCs. The sequence was collected from a woman between 55 and 75 years old with HTLV-1-associated myelopathy (HAM/TSP). CDR3 amino acids: CSASLGFDTQYF. The CDR3, as DNA: TGCAGTGCGTCTCTAGGTTTTGATACGCAGTATTTT.